This T cell receptor (beta chain) was documented in a study of T cell responses to AZD1222 COVID-19 vaccine. Germline CDR1 and CDR2: MNHEY and SMNVEV (reference sequence). The CDR3 sequence is 13 residues long. V shed 2 bases and J 6 bases; nucleotides not matched to a gene: 3. Findings of the study overall: The peak T cell response came first, and repertoires were sampled only after it. After two AZD1222 doses, spike-specific TCR breadth and depth rose versus day 0.

Method: immunoSEQ multiplex PCR; TCRdb's copy keeps in-frame clones and lacks some. The sample holds about 130,000 clones; roughly 86% are singletons and the top ten take around 5%. On this clone itself: What it binds is not known.

V is TRBV27 and J is TRBJ1-1; 7 bases are a match to TRBD1. The sequence came from an adult who received the AZD1222 COVID-19 vaccine. Sample: peripheral blood, taken 28 days after the second AZD1222 dose. The CDR3 DNA sequence: TGTGCCAGCAGTTTACACAGGGGTCCTGAAGCTTTCTTT. This encodes CASSLHRGPEAFF.